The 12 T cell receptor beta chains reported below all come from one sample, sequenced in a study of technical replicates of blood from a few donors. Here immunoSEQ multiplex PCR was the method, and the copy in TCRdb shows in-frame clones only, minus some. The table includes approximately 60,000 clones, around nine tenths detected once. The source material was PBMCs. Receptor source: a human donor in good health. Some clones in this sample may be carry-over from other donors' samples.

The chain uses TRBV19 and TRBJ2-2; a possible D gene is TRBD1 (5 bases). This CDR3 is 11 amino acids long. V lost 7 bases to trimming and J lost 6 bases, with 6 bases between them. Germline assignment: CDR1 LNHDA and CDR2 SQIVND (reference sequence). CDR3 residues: CASTRAGELFF. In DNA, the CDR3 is TGTGCCAGTACCAGGGCCGGGGAGCTGTTTTTT.

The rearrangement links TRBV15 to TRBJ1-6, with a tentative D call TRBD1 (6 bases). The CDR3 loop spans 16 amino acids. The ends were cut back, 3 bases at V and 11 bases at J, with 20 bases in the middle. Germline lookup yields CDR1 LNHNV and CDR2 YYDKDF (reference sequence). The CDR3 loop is CATSRALGARPTPLHF. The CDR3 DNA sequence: TGTGCCACCAGCAGGGCTTTGGGGGCTCGCCCAACACCCCTCCACTTT.

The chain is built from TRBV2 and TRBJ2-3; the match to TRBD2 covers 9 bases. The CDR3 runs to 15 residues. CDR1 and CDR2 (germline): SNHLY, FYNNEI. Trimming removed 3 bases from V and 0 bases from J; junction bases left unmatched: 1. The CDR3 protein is CASSDLAGSTDTQYF. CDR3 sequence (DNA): TGTGCCAGCAGTGATCTAGCGGGGAGCACAGATACGCAGTATTTT.

In DNA, the CDR3 is TGTGCCAGCAGCCCCCCTCGCGGCTCTGGGGCCAACGTCCTGACTTTC. Residues: CASSPPRGSGANVLTF. The V gene is TRBV7-9, the J gene TRBJ2-6; D call uncertain. The V gene's germline CDR1 is SEHNR and CDR2 FQNEAQ (reference sequence). Trimming stripped 5 bases from V and 0 bases from J, with 11 bases between. This CDR3 is 16 amino acids long.

In nucleotides, the CDR3 is TGCGCCATTTCGGGACAGGGCGCCTACGAGCAGTACTTC. As protein: CAISGQGAYEQYF. The chain recombines TRBV10-2 with TRBJ2-7, with 9 bases fitting TRBD1. Germline assignment: CDR1 WSHSY and CDR2 SAAADI. J was trimmed by 2 bases and V by 10 bases; bases with no gene match: 6. The CDR3 totals 13 residues.

This CDR3 is CASSLGLSSGTQPYEQYF. CDR3 sequence (DNA): TGTGCCAGCAGCTTAGGGCTGTCTAGCGGGACCCAACCCTACGAGCAGTACTTC. This sequence joins TRBV7-2 and TRBJ2-7; TRBD2 matches at 9 bases. The CDR3 loop spans 18 amino acids. Germline CDR1 reads SGHTA; CDR2 reads FQGNSA. V trimming: 1 base; J trimming: 2 bases; junction bases outside the gene matches: 12.

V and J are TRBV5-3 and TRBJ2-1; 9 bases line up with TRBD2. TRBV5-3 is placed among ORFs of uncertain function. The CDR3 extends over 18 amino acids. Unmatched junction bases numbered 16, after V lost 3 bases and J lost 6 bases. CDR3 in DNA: TGTGCCAGAAGCTCAGTACGCCAACTAGCGGGCAACCCCAATGAGCAGTTCTTC. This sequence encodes CARSSVRQLAGNPNEQFF.

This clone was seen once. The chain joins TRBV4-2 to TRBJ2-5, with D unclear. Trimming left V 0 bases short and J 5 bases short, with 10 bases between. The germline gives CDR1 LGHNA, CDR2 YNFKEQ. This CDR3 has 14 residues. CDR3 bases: TGTGCCAGCAGCCAAGATAAAGCTTCTGAGACCCAGTACTTC. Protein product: CASSQDKASETQYF.

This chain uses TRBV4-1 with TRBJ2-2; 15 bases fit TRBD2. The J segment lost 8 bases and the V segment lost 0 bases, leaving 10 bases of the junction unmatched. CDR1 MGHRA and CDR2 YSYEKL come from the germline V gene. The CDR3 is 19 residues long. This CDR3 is CASSQDRGLAGGTPGELFF. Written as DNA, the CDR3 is TGCGCCAGCAGCCAAGATCGAGGACTAGCGGGGGGGACTCCGGGGGAGCTGTTTTTT.

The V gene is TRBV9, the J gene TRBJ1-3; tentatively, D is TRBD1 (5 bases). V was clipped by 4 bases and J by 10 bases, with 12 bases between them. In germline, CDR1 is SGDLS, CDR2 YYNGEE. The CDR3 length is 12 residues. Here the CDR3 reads CASSRGGGTIYF. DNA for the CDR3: TGTGCCAGCAGCAGAGGCGGGGGGACCATATATTTT.

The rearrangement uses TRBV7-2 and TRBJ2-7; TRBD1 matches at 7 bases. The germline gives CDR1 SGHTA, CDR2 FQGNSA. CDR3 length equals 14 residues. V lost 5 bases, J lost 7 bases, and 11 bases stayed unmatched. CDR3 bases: TGTGCCAGCAGCCCCCGACAGGGTCTTAAAGAGCAGTACTTC. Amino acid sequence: CASSPRQGLKEQYF. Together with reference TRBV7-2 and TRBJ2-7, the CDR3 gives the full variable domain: GAGVSQSPSNKVTEKGKDVELRCDPISGHTALYWYRQSLGQGLEFLIYFQGNSAPDKSGLPSDRFSAERTGGSVSTLTIQRTQQEDSAVYLCASSPRQGLKEQYFGPGTRLTVT.

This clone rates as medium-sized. The CDR3 coding sequence is TGTGCCAGCAGCAAAGTGGCCGACAGGGCCTTATACTCCTATAATTCACCCCTCCACTTT. It is translated as CASSKVADRALYSYNSPLHF. This rearrangement joins TRBV21-1 to TRBJ1-6; the table's D call TRBD1 went unverified against the DNA. TRBV21-1 has pseudogene status. This CDR3 spans 20 amino acids.